This T cell receptor beta chain was sequenced in a study of T cell clones after liver transplantation (dated by TCRdb to the late 2010s). Background for the entire study: ITN030ST, the source of the samples, was a randomized trial that attempted immunosuppression withdrawal within 2 years of liver transplantation. Donor-reactive T cell clones were identified by TCRbeta sequencing following a pre-transplant mixed lymphocyte reaction and were subsequently tracked in post-transplant blood. As an antigen-independent comparator for the donor-reactive sequences, third party-reactive TCRbeta sequences from pre-transplant MLRs were identified as well. Three of the eight recipients were HCV-positive; the others were transplanted for non-autoimmune, non-viral indications. The subjects received no induction therapy and were kept on standard immunosuppression until randomization at 12-24 months post-transplant. To count as tolerant, a recipient had to stay completely off immunosuppression for at least one year without liver enzymes climbing beyond twice the upper limit of normal. Blood samples were taken pre-transplant, pre-randomization before withdrawal, and post-randomization after full withdrawal or failed withdrawal. The study cohort included 8 liver transplant recipients, of whom 3 were classified as tolerant and 5 as non-tolerant.

Using immunoSEQ, frozen genomic DNA was subjected to high-throughput TCRbeta CDR3 sequencing, a process that included PCR amplification, mapping, bias correction and internal controls. In the original analysis: Only productive rearrangements were retained, and each unique TCRbeta sequence was defined by its CDR3 nucleotide sequence together with its V and J gene. A sequence counted as donor-reactive only if the sequence showed at least 5-fold expansion in CFSE-low cells compared with unstimulated pre-transplant cells and had a frequency of at least 0.01%. Per-subject minimum frequency thresholds, based on the lowest-template unstimulated sample, ensured at least 90% detection power. Jensen-Shannon divergence between the top 1000 TCRbeta sequences after and before transplant was used to measure repertoire turnover. Changes in detection of donor-reactive sequences were tested with two-sided Fisher's exact tests. TCRdb re-hosts the immuneACCESS table, in-frame sequences only. Its copies lack some clones; in the studies checked, an unresolved V gene accounts for under half of them, and the cause for the rest is not known. From that table come the V and J calls and clone size; the DNA was used to work out D and trimming. The sample profile shows tens of thousands of clones; 60% to 80% of them were found once. More than 7.5% of the sample comes from the top ten.

Measured from the cysteine to the phenylalanine, the CDR3 is 15 residues long. The read is trimmed to its CDR3 DNA, 45 bases read in frame from base 1. Via the germline V gene, CDR1 is MNHNS and CDR2 SASEGT. V loses 7 bases at its end and J loses 5 bases; junction bases beyond the gene matches: 7. General findings and caveats noted by the study authors: Low numbers of available donor cells limited the measurable donor-reactive repertoire in two subjects. Because no allograft tissue specimens were available, donor-reactive T cells may have migrated into the graft instead of being deleted. In most of the 8 subjects, regardless of tolerance or HCV status, circulating donor-reactive CD4 TCRbeta sequences dropped significantly post-transplant. Conclusions were preliminary, limited by small, heterogeneous patient numbers and non-standardized post-transplant time points. When repertoire turnover was accounted for, significantly reduced detection of donor-reactive sequences was found in 7 of 8 subjects for CD4 and in 8 of 8 subjects for CD8. The decline in donor-reactive sequences exceeded the decline in third party-reactive sequences, suggesting partial antigen-specific deletion that was unrelated to withdrawal success.

Thawed unstimulated PBMCs were stained for CD3, CD4 and CD8 and FACS-sorted into CD3+CD4+ and CD3+CD8+ populations. Each of the 8 studied subjects was randomized to immunosuppression withdrawal. The Qiagen DNeasy Blood and Tissue Kit was used for genomic DNA isolation. Points on this clone: What antigen it recognizes has not been identified. No base quality information exists; no much larger clone differs at one position.

Source: CD4+ T cells from blood, taken at the 22-month timepoint. The receptor chain draws on TRBV6-1 and TRBJ2-1, and TRBD2 aligns with 11 junction nucleotides. This sequence originates from a human patient who received a liver transplant. After transplantation, some T cells may belong to the graft donor instead of the recipient. The base sequence is TGTGCCAGCAAGTTGACTAGCGGGGCCGACAATGAGCAGTTCTTC. Its coded protein is CASKLTSGADNEQFF.